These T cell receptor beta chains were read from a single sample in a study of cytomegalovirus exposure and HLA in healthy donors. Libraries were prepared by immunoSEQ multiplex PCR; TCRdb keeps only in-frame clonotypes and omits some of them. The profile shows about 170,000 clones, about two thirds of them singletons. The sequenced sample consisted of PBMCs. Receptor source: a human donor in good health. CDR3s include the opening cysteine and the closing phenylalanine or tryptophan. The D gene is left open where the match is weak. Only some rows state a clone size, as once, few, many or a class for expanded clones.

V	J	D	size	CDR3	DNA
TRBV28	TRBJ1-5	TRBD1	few	CASSSPGQGNQPQHF	TGTGCCAGCAGTTCCCCGGGACAGGGCAATCAGCCCCAGCATTTT
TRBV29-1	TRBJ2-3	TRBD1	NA	CSADDRAGDTQYF	TGCAGCGCCGACGACAGGGCCGGAGATACGCAGTATTTT
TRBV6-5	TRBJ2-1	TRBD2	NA	CASSFSGGGPYNEQFF	TGTGCCAGCAGTTTTAGCGGGGGGGGCCCCTACAATGAGCAGTTCTTC
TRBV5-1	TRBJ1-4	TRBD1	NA	CASSNGQGDSEKLFF	TGCGCCAGCAGCAACGGACAGGGGGATTCTGAAAAACTGTTTTTT
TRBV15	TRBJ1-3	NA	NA	CATKGDPGSGNTIYF	TGTGCCACCAAGGGGGACCCGGGCTCTGGAAACACCATATATTTT
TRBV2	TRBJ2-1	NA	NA	CASSETGSSYNEQFF	TGTGCCAGCAGTGAAACAGGTTCCTCCTACAATGAGCAGTTCTTC
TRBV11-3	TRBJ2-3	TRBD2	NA	CASSPPGGAADTQYF	TGTGCCAGCAGCCCCCCCGGGGGGGCGGCAGATACGCAGTATTTT
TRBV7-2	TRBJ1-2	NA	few	CASSSWAQGGYTF	TGTGCCAGCAGCTCCTGGGCCCAGGGCGGCTACACCTTC
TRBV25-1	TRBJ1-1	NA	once	CASKPEANTEAFF	TGTGCCAGCAAGCCTGAGGCGAACACTGAAGCTTTCTTT
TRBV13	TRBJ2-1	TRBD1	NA	CASSLALTGGQDEQFF	TGTGCCAGCAGCTTAGCCCTGACAGGGGGCCAGGATGAGCAGTTCTTC
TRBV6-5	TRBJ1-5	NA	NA	CASSLTGNQPQHF	TGTGCCAGCAGCTTAACAGGGAATCAGCCCCAGCATTTT
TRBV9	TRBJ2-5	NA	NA	CASSVATDLKTQYF	TGTGCCAGCAGCGTAGCCACGGACTTGAAGACCCAGTACTTC
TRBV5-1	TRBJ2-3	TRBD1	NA	CASSPGQGAGPGADTQYF	TGCGCCAGCAGCCCCGGACAGGGGGCCGGACCGGGGGCAGATACGCAGTATTTT
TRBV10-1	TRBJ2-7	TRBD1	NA	CASSRTGEGYEQYF	TGCGCCAGCAGCCGGACAGGAGAAGGCTACGAGCAGTACTTC
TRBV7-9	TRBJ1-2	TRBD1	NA	CATQGAQERSNYGYTF	TGTGCCACACAGGGGGCGCAAGAGCGGTCTAACTATGGCTACACCTTC
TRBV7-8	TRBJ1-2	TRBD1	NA	CASSSGQSYGYPF	TGTGCCAGCAGCTCGGGACAGAGCTATGGCTACCCCTTC
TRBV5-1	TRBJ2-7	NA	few	CASSFSIDSYYEQYF	TGCGCCAGCAGCTTTTCTATCGACAGCTACTACGAGCAGTACTTC
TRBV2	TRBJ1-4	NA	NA	CASSVGRTNEKLFF	TGTGCCAGCAGTGTGGGCAGAACTAATGAAAAACTGTTTTTT
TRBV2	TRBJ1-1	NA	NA	CASIEAGERFKAFF	TGTGCCAGCATTGAGGCAGGGGAGAGATTCAAAGCTTTCTTT
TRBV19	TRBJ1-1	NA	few	CASSRGGMNTEAFF	TGTGCCAGTAGTAGGGGGGGGATGAACACTGAAGCTTTCTTT
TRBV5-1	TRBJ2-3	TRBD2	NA	CASSVGLAGGDTQYF	TGCGCCAGCAGCGTGGGACTAGCGGGCGGAGATACGCAGTATTTT
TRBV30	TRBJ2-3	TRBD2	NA	CAWGAGGDTQYF	TGTGCCTGGGGGGCGGGGGGGGATACGCAGTATTTT
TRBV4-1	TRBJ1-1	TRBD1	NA	CASSHHPTGGRSTEAFF	TGCGCCAGCAGCCACCATCCAACAGGGGGCCGGAGCACTGAAGCTTTCTTT
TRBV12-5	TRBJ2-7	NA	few	CASGSRRDEQYF	TGTGCTAGTGGTTCTAGGCGGGACGAGCAGTACTTC
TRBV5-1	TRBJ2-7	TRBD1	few	CASSPTGTGLYEQYF	TGCGCCAGCAGCCCAACCGGGACAGGGTTGTACGAGCAGTACTTC
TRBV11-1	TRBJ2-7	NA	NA	CASRPTGEGYEQYF	TGTGCCAGCAGGCCGACAGGGGAGGGATACGAGCAGTACTTC
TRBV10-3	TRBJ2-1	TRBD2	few	CAISALTSGGVNEQFF	TGTGCCATCAGTGCCTTGACTAGCGGGGGGGTCAATGAGCAGTTCTTC
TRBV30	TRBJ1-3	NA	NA	CAWTRVRSGNTIYF	TGTGCCTGGACCCGGGTGCGTTCTGGAAACACCATATATTTT
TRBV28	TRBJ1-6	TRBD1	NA	CASSPTGMNSPLHF	TGTGCCAGCAGTCCGACAGGGATGAATTCACCCCTCCACTTT
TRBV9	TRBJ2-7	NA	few	CASSVDSSAAYEQYF	TGTGCCAGCAGCGTAGATAGTAGCGCCGCCTACGAGCAGTACTTC
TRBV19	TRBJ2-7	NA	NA	CASSIVESSYEQYF	TGTGCCAGTAGTATAGTTGAGAGCTCCTACGAGCAGTACTTC
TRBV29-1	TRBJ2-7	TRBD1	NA	CSVMKGQASYEQYF	TGCAGCGTTATGAAGGGACAGGCCTCGTACGAGCAGTACTTC
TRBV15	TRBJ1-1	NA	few	CATSRDVGEGTEAFF	TGTGCCACCAGCAGAGATGTCGGGGAGGGGACTGAAGCTTTCTTT
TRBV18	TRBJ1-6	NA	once	CASSTGQSPLHF	TGTGCCAGCTCAACAGGACAGTCACCCCTCCACTTT
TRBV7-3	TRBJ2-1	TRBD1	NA	CASSLPGQYNEQFF	TGTGCCAGCAGCTTACCGGGACAGTACAATGAGCAGTTCTTC
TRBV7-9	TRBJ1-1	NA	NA	CASSSQGRGEAFF	TGTGCCAGCAGCTCACAGGGACGAGGTGAAGCTTTCTTT
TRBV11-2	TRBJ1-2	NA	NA	CASSLVAGGAVHGGYTF	TGTGCCAGCAGCTTAGTCGCGGGGGGCGCAGTCCATGGTGGCTACACCTTC
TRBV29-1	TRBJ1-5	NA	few	CSVVFGGNQPQHF	TGCAGCGTTGTATTCGGGGGCAATCAGCCCCAGCATTTT
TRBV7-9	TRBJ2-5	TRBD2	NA	CASSLGLAETQYF	TGTGCCAGCAGCTTAGGACTAGCAGAGACCCAGTACTTC
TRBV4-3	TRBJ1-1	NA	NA	CASSQDYVRPDTNTEAFF	TGCGCCAGCAGCCAAGATTACGTCAGGCCAGATACGAACACTGAAGCTTTCTTT
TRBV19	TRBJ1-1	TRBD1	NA	CASSTGVQAFF	TGTGCCAGTTCTACAGGGGTTCAAGCTTTCTTT
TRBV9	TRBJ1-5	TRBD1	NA	CASSVAGQLNQPQHF	TGTGCCAGCAGCGTAGCGGGACAGCTCAATCAGCCCCAGCATTTT
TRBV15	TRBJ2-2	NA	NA	CATSASPGYTGELFF	TGTGCCACCAGCGCCAGTCCAGGGTACACCGGGGAGCTGTTTTTT
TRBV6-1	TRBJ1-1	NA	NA	CASSERQGLNTEAFF	TGTGCCAGCAGTGAACGGCAGGGGTTGAACACTGAAGCTTTCTTT
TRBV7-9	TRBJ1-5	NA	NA	CASSPTGSSNQPQHF	TGTGCCAGCAGCCCGACGGGGAGTAGCAATCAGCCCCAGCATTTT
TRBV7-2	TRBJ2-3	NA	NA	CASSAGTSTDTQYF	TGTGCCAGCAGTGCCGGGACTAGCACAGATACGCAGTATTTT
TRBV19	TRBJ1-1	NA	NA	CASNHRDSDTEAFF	TGTGCCAGTAACCACAGGGATAGCGACACTGAAGCTTTCTTT
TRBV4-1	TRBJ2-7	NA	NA	CASSQGQAYEQYF	TGCGCCAGCAGCCAAGGACAGGCCTACGAGCAGTACTTC
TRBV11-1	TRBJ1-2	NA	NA	CASSLEGGYGYTF	TGTGCCAGCAGCTTAGAAGGGGGCTATGGCTACACCTTC
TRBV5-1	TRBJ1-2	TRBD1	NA	CASSSRQGGDGYTF	TGCGCCAGCAGCTCCAGACAGGGTGGGGATGGCTACACCTTC
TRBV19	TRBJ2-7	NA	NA	CASSPSGETKLTYEQYF	TGTGCCAGTAGCCCGTCAGGCGAGACAAAGTTGACCTACGAGCAGTACTTC
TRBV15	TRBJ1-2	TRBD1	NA	CATSRPGTGIGYTF	TGTGCCACCAGCAGACCCGGGACAGGGATCGGCTACACCTTC
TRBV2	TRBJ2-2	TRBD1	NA	CASREDRGLTGELFF	TGTGCCAGCAGGGAGGACAGGGGGCTTACCGGGGAGCTGTTTTTT
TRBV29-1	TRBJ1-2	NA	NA	CSVGAGRNYGYTF	TGCAGCGTTGGAGCAGGTCGCAACTATGGCTACACCTTC